Listed below are T cell receptor beta chains from one sample, sequenced in a study of blood T cell repertoires in COVID-19. TCRdb's copy holds only in-frame clones and misses some; the assay was immunoSEQ multiplex PCR. Among some 140,000 clones listed, 65% to 90% were seen once. Material: peripheral blood. These receptor sequences come from a woman aged 60 to 75 with COVID-19, enrolled during active disease. The conserved cysteine and the conserved F or W are not part of the CDR3 here. The order of the fields is V gene, CDR3 protein.

TRBV7-2 | ASTSWGGTEAF
TRBV4-2 | ASSQDGQGNYGYT
TRBV5-1 | ASSSGTARSETQY
TRBV5-5 | ASSPAGTNYGYT
TRBV5-1 | ASSAGQGLSGANVLT
TRBV6-1 | ASSEGAIPEQY
TRBV6-5 | ASSYRGPNYGYT
TRBV25-1 | ASSEGRGSGYQETQY
TRBV28 | ASSPTGYTGYT
TRBV29-1 | SVEAGRREKLF
TRBV7-3 | ASSPNLGRSAYNEQF
TRBV3-1/TRBV3-2 | ASSHRGQGGEQF
TRBV7-7 | ASSLTGGENEQF
TRBV7-9 | ASSRGTGESNQPQH
TRBV3-1/TRBV3-2 | ASSDRPTGTTGIQY
TRBV5-1 | ASSPQGPSSGNTIY
TRBV11-3 | ASSLAGLAGVDEQF
TRBV18 | ASSPGTTYGYT
TRBV24-1 | ATSTPLRTGGGDYGYT
TRBV10-3 | AISATGRRDEQY
TRBV5-8 | ASSLGLGYT
TRBV14 | ASSLLGREDFEAF
TRBV2 | ASSGTNVDTQY
TRBV7-3 | ASSLGTGLGNEQF
TRBV7-3 | ASSLGGGFYNEQF
TRBV6-2/TRBV6-3 | ASSYSGQGILQVGQPQH
TRBV6-6 | ASSLQAYQPQH
TRBV7-9 | ASSLGAGQETQY
TRBV7-2 | ASNPSGVAGNEQF
TRBV9 | ASSLRRGPNQPQH
TRBV7-3 | ASSLEVDTEAF
TRBV12-3/TRBV12-4 | ASTRASYEQY
TRBV19 | ASTDRGLSNQPQH
TRBV24-1 | AAHGQVNSPLH
TRBV10-2 | ASSEPRRTNEKLF
TRBV19 | ASSRVAWGTDTQY
TRBV7-3 | ASSLGAESPLH
TRBV4-1 | ASSYTGQVEAF
TRBV6-4 | ASSDDRGDTIY
TRBV7-2 | ASSFSGSADTQY
TRBV6-7 | ASSYSYQRGTTNTEAF
TRBV30 | AWSVDGDGYT
TRBV19 | ASSSWDRGTYEQY